This T cell receptor (beta chain) was recorded in a study of neoadjuvant anti-PD-1 for oral cavity cancer. In the study overall: Before surgery, most patients got three to four biweekly 3 mg/kg nivolumab doses.

The method was immunoSEQ multiplex PCR; TCRdb's version includes in-frame clones alone and lacks a portion of them. The data show around 17,000 clones, approximately 64% seen once. Germline trimming cut 5 bases from V and 1 base from J; bases unmatched to any gene: 6. CDR3 length: 15 amino acids. Per the germline V gene, CDR1 is MNHEY and CDR2 is SMNVEV (reference sequence). This TCR was recovered from a person between 35 and 79 years old with oral cavity squamous cell carcinoma. The V gene is TRBV27, the J gene TRBJ2-5; 8 positions match TRBD2. The input for sequencing was PBMCs, taken before nivolumab (anti-PD-1) treatment. The CDR3 spells CASSSLAGSQETQYF. The DNA of the CDR3 is TGTGCCAGCAGTAGTTTAGCGGGATCCCAAGAGACCCAGTACTTC.